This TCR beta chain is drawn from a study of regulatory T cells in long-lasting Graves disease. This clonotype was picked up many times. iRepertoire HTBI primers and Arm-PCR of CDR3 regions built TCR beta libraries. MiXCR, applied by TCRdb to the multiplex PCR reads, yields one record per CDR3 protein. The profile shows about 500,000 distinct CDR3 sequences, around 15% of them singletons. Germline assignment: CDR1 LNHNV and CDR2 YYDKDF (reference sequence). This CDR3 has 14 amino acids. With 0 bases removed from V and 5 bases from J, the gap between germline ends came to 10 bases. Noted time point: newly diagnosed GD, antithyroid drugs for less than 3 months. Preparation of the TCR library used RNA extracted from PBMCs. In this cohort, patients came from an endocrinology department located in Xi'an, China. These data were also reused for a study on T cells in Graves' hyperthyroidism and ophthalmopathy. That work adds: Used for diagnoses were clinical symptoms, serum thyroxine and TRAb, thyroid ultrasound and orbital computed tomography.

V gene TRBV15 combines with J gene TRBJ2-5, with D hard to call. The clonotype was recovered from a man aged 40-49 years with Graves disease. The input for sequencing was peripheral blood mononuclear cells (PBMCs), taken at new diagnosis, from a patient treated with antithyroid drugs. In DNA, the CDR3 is TGTGCCACCAGCAGAGACCGCGCTCGGGAGACCCAGTACTTC. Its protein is CATSRDRARETQYF.